The 23 T cell receptor beta chains below were found in one sample sequenced in a study of cytomegalovirus exposure and HLA in healthy donors. The PCR was carried out with 60 Vbeta primers and 13 Jbeta primers. Only in-frame clones appear in the TCRdb table, and some are missing; sequencing was by immunoSEQ multiplex PCR. The data hold 180,000 or so clones, with about three quarters observed a single time. The source material was PBMCs. Source of these receptors: a man aged 45-65 years in good health and CMV-seropositive.

This clone was counted only a few times. The CDR3 reads CASSQDWGQTFYEQYF. The CDR3 bases are TGTGCCAGCAGCCAAGACTGGGGACAGACCTTCTACGAGCAGTACTTC. This sequence joins TRBV14 and TRBJ2-7; 7 bases match TRBD1. Germline CDR1 is SGHDN and CDR2 is FVKESK. This CDR3 region has 16 residues. The V gene end was trimmed by 0 bases and the J gene end by 3 bases; junction bases not matched to a gene: 8. Full variable domain (rest looked up from reference TRBV14 and TRBJ2-7): EAGVTQFPSHSVIEKGQTVTLRCDPISGHDNLYWYRRVMGKEIKFLLHFVKESKQDESGMPNNRFLAERTGGTYSTLKVQPAELEDSGVYFCASSQDWGQTFYEQYFGPGTRLTVT.

This clone was picked up a small number of times. The V gene is TRBV11-2, the J gene TRBJ1-2; D perhaps matches TRBD1 (5 bases). The V gene lost 4 bases and the J gene lost 8 bases, with 14 bases spanning the gap. The CDR3 covers 13 residues. From germline, CDR1 is SGHAT and CDR2 FQNNGV. The CDR3 DNA sequence: TGTGCCAGCAGCTCGACAGCTCATGGCGGCTACACCTTC. Protein sequence: CASSSTAHGGYTF.

This clone was detected only once. The chain has TRBV9 and TRBJ1-1; 9 bases map to TRBD1. V trimming: 3 bases; J trimming: 10 bases; junction bases outside the gene matches: 7. CDR1 and CDR2 from the germline V gene are SGDLS and YYNGEE. The CDR3 loop spans 13 amino acids. CDR3 protein: CASSAQGQGRAFF. The DNA of the CDR3 is TGTGCCAGCAGCGCCCAGGGACAGGGCAGAGCTTTCTTT.

J is TRBJ2-7 and V is TRBV4-2; a weak D match, TRBD1 (5 bases). The CDR3 is 16 amino acids. The germline V gene encodes CDR1 LGHNA and CDR2 YNFKEQ. The germline V and J ends were trimmed by 3 bases and 1 base, with 16 bases remaining between them. The CDR3 DNA reads as TGTGCCAGCAGCCAGATGTGGCAGGGCCAATCCTACGAGCAGTACTTC. Translating gives CASSQMWQGQSYEQYF.

The V and J genes are TRBV6-5 and TRBJ1-6, with D tentatively TRBD1 (5 bases). V was pared by 6 bases and J by 9 bases, with 15 bases between. This CDR3 is built from 14 residues. Germline V gives CDR1 MNHEY, CDR2 SVGAGI. CDR3 sequence: CASSRASIRSPLHF. CDR3 DNA sequence: TGTGCCAGCAGCAGGGCTAGTATACGTTCACCCCTCCACTTT.

The V and J genes are TRBV13 and TRBJ2-5, with 7 bases lining up with TRBD2. The CDR3 loop spans 12 amino acids. Germline CDR1 is PRHDT and CDR2 is FYEKMQ (reference sequence). After removal of 5 bases from V and 5 bases from J, the junction contained 2 bases not matched to a gene. The CDR3 spells CASSRLAETQYF. In DNA, the CDR3 is TGTGCCAGCAGCCGACTAGCTGAGACCCAGTACTTC.

The chain is built from TRBV7-9 and TRBJ1-1; D possibly corresponds to TRBD1 (6 bases). CDR3 length equals 15 residues. Germline loops: CDR1 SEHNR, CDR2 FQNEAQ (reference sequence). V lost 4 bases to trimming and J lost 4 bases, with 16 bases between them. The CDR3 DNA sequence: TGTGCCAGCAGCTCGGACACAGGGTCAGGCACTGAAGCTTTCTTT. This gives the protein CASSSDTGSGTEAFF.

V and J are TRBV9 and TRBJ1-1; 8 positions agree with TRBD1. This CDR3 region has 15 residues. The V and J ends lost 4 bases and 0 bases, in that order; junction bases with no gene match: 5. Germline CDR1 and CDR2: SGDLS and YYNGEE. CDR3 in amino acids: CASSPRQGLNTEAFF. CDR3 sequence (DNA): TGTGCCAGCAGCCCAAGACAGGGGTTGAACACTGAAGCTTTCTTT.

The rearrangement uses TRBV4-2 and TRBJ2-1; D is unresolved. Trimming pared 3 bases from V and 0 bases from J, leaving 9 bases between. CDR1 and CDR2 from the germline V gene are LGHNA and YNFKEQ. The CDR3 totals 15 residues. In DNA, the CDR3 is TGTGCCAGCAGCCACGATTTGAGCTCCTACAATGAGCAGTTCTTC. This codes for CASSHDLSSYNEQFF.

This chain joins TRBV7-6 and TRBJ2-6; possibly TRBD1 for D (6 bases). The germline gives CDR1 SGHVS, CDR2 FNYEAQ. CDR3 length equals 15 residues. V shed 1 base and J shed 5 bases, with 9 bases lying between them. The CDR3 protein is CASSLEGGRANVLTF. The CDR3 DNA sequence: TGTGCCAGCAGCTTAGAAGGGGGTAGGGCCAACGTCCTGACTTTC.

The chain is built from TRBV6-6 and TRBJ2-7; 8 bases fit TRBD2. The germline V gene encodes CDR1 MNHNY and CDR2 SVGAGI (reference sequence). The V segment lost 6 bases and the J segment 2 bases; nucleotides outside the gene matches: 9. The CDR3 loop spans 15 amino acids. The CDR3 reads CASSHIGGATYEQYF. The CDR3 coding sequence is TGTGCCAGCAGCCACATCGGGGGGGCCACCTACGAGCAGTACTTC.

Only one count was recorded for this clone. The chain carries TRBV13 and TRBJ1-2; 7 bases map to TRBD1. Losses at the gene ends were 8 bases for V and 0 bases for J; bases not matched to a gene: 6. This CDR3 spans 14 amino acids. The germline V gene encodes CDR1 PRHDT and CDR2 FYEKMQ (reference sequence). CDR3 protein: CASAGTAANYGYTF. The CDR3 DNA follows: TGTGCCAGCGCCGGGACAGCAGCTAACTATGGCTACACCTTC.

V and J are TRBV7-9 and TRBJ2-2, with 9 bases lining up with TRBD2. CDR3 length equals 14 residues. The V and J ends lost 4 bases and 6 bases, in that order; junction bases with no gene match: 3. Germline CDR1 and CDR2: SEHNR and FQNEAQ (reference sequence). The CDR3 reads CASSYSGGPGELFF. The CDR3 DNA is TGTGCCAGCAGCTACAGCGGGGGGCCCGGGGAGCTGTTTTTT.

The chain uses TRBV28 and TRBJ2-4; possible D gene TRBD1, 5 bases. The ends were cut back, 2 bases at V and 6 bases at J, with 11 bases in the middle. This CDR3 region has 14 residues. The germline V gene encodes CDR1 MDHEN and CDR2 SYDVKM. The CDR3 sequence: CASSLSGALNIQYF. The CDR3 nucleotides read TGTGCCAGCAGTTTAAGTGGGGCACTAAACATTCAGTACTTC.

The chain joins TRBV7-9 to TRBJ2-5; 9 positions agree with TRBD1. CDR3 size: 15 residues. Germline CDR1 SEHNR, CDR2 FQNEAQ (reference sequence). Trimming at V came to 3 bases and at J to 2 bases, leaving 4 bases not matched to a gene. The CDR3 region has the DNA TGTGCCAGCAGCTTCCGGGGACAGGGACAAGAGACCCAGTACTTC. Residues: CASSFRGQGQETQYF.

The gene calls are TRBV28 and TRBJ2-7, with TRBD2 identical over 9 bases. CDR1 is MDHEN and CDR2 is SYDVKM in the germline V gene. Losses at the gene ends were 5 bases for V and 6 bases for J; bases not matched to a gene: 5. The CDR3 loop spans 13 amino acids. The CDR3 loop is CASSGLAGIEQYF. The CDR3 nucleotides read TGTGCCAGCAGTGGGCTAGCGGGGATCGAGCAGTACTTC.

The genes are TRBV6-1 and TRBJ1-1; D gene ambiguous. Germline lookup yields CDR1 MNHNS and CDR2 SASEGT. V was cut by 3 bases and J by 0 bases, with 5 bases left in between. The CDR3 has 13 amino acids. DNA of the CDR3: TGTGCCAGCAGTGAGTCCATGAACACTGAAGCTTTCTTT. Its translation: CASSESMNTEAFF.

This chain uses TRBV6-5 with TRBJ1-4; TRBD1 is a possible D gene (5 bases). In germline, CDR1 is MNHEY, CDR2 SVGAGI. V was trimmed by 2 bases and J by 8 bases, leaving 9 bases between them. The CDR3 sequence is 13 residues long. CDR3 sequence: CASSYRPGEKLFF. CDR3 DNA sequence: TGTGCCAGCAGTTACAGGCCAGGGGAAAAACTGTTTTTT.

This clone was seen a few times. The chain couples TRBV5-1 to TRBJ2-3; a weak D match, TRBD2 (6 bases). Trimming removed 4 bases from V and 0 bases from J, with 15 bases in between. Germline assignment: CDR1 SGHRS and CDR2 YFSETQ. This CDR3 is built from 16 residues. CDR3: CASSVSGSGSTDTQYF. CDR3 nucleotides: TGCGCCAGCAGCGTAAGCGGGTCGGGGAGCACAGATACGCAGTATTTT.

V and J are TRBV7-9 and TRBJ1-5, with no clear D. Germline assignment: CDR1 SEHNR and CDR2 FQNEAQ (reference sequence). Trimming left V 1 base short and J 1 base short, with 14 bases between. The CDR3 length is 17 residues. CDR3 DNA: TGTGCCAGCAGCTTAGGCGGCTTCTACCCCAGCAATCAGCCCCAGCATTTT. This sequence encodes CASSLGGFYPSNQPQHF.

The rearrangement joins TRBV2 to TRBJ2-3; D gene ambiguous. Germline values: CDR1 SNHLY, CDR2 FYNNEI. The CDR3 has 15 amino acids. The V end lost 7 bases, the J end lost 0 bases, and 14 bases lay between the germline ends. The CDR3: CASIRYRSSTDTQYF. DNA of the CDR3: TGTGCCAGCATCAGATATCGATCTAGCACAGATACGCAGTATTTT.

The chain links TRBV7-2 to TRBJ2-3; TRBD1 matches at 8 bases. This CDR3 is 14 amino acids long. Trimming at V came to 4 bases and at J to 6 bases, leaving 6 bases not matched to a gene. Germline V gene data show CDR1 as SGHTA and CDR2 as FQGNSA. The CDR3 DNA sequence: TGTGCCAGCAGCTCCCAGGGGGCCTGGGATACGCAGTATTTT. Amino acid sequence: CASSSQGAWDTQYF.

The gene calls are TRBV28 and TRBJ1-4; possible D gene TRBD1, 6 bases. V was trimmed by 7 bases and J by 0 bases, leaving 21 bases between them. There are 18 residues in the CDR3. Per germline, CDR1 MDHEN and CDR2 SYDVKM. CDR3 coding DNA: TGTGCCAGCATTACAGCTGGGGGGGCAGGAGCAACTAATGAAAAACTGTTTTTT. Residues: CASITAGGAGATNEKLFF.